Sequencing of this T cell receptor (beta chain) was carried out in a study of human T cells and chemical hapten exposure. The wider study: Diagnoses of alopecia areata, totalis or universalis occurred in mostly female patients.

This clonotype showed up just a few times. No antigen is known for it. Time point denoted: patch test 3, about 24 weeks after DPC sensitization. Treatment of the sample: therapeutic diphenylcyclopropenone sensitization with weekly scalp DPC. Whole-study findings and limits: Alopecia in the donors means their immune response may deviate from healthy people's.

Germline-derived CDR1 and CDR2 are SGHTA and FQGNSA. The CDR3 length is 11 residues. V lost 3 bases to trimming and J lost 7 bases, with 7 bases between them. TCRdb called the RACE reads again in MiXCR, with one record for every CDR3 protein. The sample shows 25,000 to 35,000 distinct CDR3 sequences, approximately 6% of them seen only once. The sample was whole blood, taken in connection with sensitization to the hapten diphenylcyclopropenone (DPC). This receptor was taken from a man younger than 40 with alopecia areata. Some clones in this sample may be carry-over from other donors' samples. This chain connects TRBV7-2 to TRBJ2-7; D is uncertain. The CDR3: CASSFEGEQYF. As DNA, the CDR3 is TGTGCCAGCAGCTTCGAAGGGGAGCAGTACTTC.